A selection of T cell receptor beta chains follows, all from one sample in a study of blood T cell repertoires in COVID-19. Assay: immunoSEQ multiplex PCR; the TCRdb copy retains only in-frame clones and omits some. Counted here are some 200,000 clones, approximately 90% occurring once; the ten biggest clones make up roughly 3.4%. The sample consisted of PBMCs or T cells enriched from blood (not recorded which). All receptors derive from a woman aged 40 to 50 with acute COVID-19. Both conserved end residues are part of each CDR3. Fields, in order: J gene, D gene, V gene, clone size, CDR3 protein, CDR3 DNA. A D gene is named only where the DNA matches it firmly. Not all rows give a size; the values are once, few, many and, for expanded clones, a class.

J: TRBJ2-7; D: .; V: TRBV6-5; size: once; CDR3: CASSFRDLHEQYF; DNA: TGTGCCAGCAGTTTCCGGGATCTTCACGAGCAGTACTTC
J: TRBJ2-3; D: TRBD1; V: TRBV9; size: once; CDR3: CASSVWDRTGDTQYF; DNA: TGTGCCAGCAGCGTTTGGGACAGAACAGGGGATACGCAGTATTTT
J: TRBJ2-2; D: .; V: TRBV7-2; size: .; CDR3: CASSLGGSNTGELFF; DNA: TGTGCCAGCAGCTTAGGAGGATCGAACACCGGGGAGCTGTTTTTT
J: TRBJ1-2; D: TRBD1; V: TRBV10-3; size: .; CDR3: CAIREGQGGERNGYTF; DNA: TGTGCCATCAGGGAAGGACAGGGAGGTGAAAGGAATGGCTACACCTTC
J: TRBJ1-1; D: .; V: TRBV5-1; size: .; CDR3: CASRVISSQNTEAFF; DNA: TGCGCCAGCCGAGTTATATCGAGTCAGAACACTGAAGCTTTCTTT
J: TRBJ2-4; D: .; V: TRBV2; size: many; CDR3: CASSARGIPLAKNIQYF; DNA: TGTGCCAGCAGTGCCCGGGGGATACCTCTAGCCAAAAACATTCAGTACTTC
J: TRBJ2-1; D: .; V: TRBV24-1; size: .; CDR3: CATSDRGTWPNNEQFF; DNA: TGTGCCACCAGTGACAGGGGGACTTGGCCTAACAATGAGCAGTTCTTC
J: TRBJ1-5; D: .; V: TRBV9; size: .; CDR3: CASSVGSGNQPQHF; DNA: TGTGCCAGCAGCGTAGGATCCGGGAATCAGCCCCAGCATTTT
J: TRBJ1-5; D: .; V: TRBV19; size: .; CDR3: CASSYSREGNQPQHF; DNA: TGTGCCAGTAGTTACTCCAGGGAGGGCAATCAGCCCCAGCATTTT
J: TRBJ2-5; D: .; V: TRBV7-9; size: .; CDR3: CASSLRETQETQYF; DNA: TGTGCCAGCAGCTTGCGGGAAACCCAAGAGACCCAGTACTTC